This T cell receptor (beta chain) was observed in a study of T-cell memory formation after mild COVID-19. Study as a whole: TCR clusters were largely donor specific. Study-level findings and limits: The pre-infection memory compartment contained some responding clones, suggesting cross-reactive memory joined.

The CDR3 consists of 15 residues. V lost 6 bases to trimming and J lost 4 bases, with 15 bases between them. This clonotype turned up a few times. No antigen is known for it. 5'RACE primed at constant segments yielded TCR alpha and TCR beta cDNA libraries bearing sample barcodes and UMIs. TCRdb independently ran MiXCR on the 5' RACE reads; one entry per CDR3 protein. The sample gives more than 110,000 distinct CDR3 sequences, roughly 13% of which show up once; about 26% is in the top ten. The chain uses TRBV12-3 or TRBV12-4 and TRBJ2-2, with D perhaps matching TRBD1 (8 bases). The sample consisted of PBMCs or a T cell subset sorted from them (not recorded which). The clonotype originates from an adult woman who had mild COVID-19 (a few samples of this study predate the infection). Cell type and time point are not known. This CDR3 is CASRADREGTGELFF. For the CDR3, the DNA is TGTGCCAGCAGGGCGGACAGGGAGGGCACCGGGGAGCTGTTTTTT.